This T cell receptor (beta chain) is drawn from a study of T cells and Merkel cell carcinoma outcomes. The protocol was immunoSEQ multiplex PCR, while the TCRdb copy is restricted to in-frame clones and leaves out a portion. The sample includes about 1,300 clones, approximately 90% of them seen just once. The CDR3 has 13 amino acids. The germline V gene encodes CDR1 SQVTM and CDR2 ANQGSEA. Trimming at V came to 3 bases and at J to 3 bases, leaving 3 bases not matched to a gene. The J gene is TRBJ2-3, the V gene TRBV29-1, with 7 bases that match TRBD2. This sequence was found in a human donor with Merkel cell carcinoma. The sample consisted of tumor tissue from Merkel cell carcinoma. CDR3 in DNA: TGCAGCGTTGACCACGGGGGGACAGATACGCAGTATTTT. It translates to CSVDHGGTDTQYF.